This is a list of T cell receptor beta chains from one sample in a study of early T cells in non-severe SARS-CoV-2 infection. TCRdb re-called the 5' RACE reads with MiXCR, one entry per CDR3 protein. This table has about 81,000 distinct CDR3 sequences, 13% to 15% appearing once. Sequencing input: whole blood. Receptors were obtained from an adult who was a healthcare worker with PCR-confirmed SARS-CoV-2 infection or an uninfected control (not recorded which). Both conserved end residues are part of each CDR3. Fields, in order: CDR3 DNA, CDR3 protein, clone size, V gene, J gene, D gene. D genes are given only for firm matches. Part of the rows lack a size; the others show once, few, many or a class for expanded clones.

TGCGCCAGCAGCTCAAAAGGGGGTGGCACAGATACGCAGTATTTT	CASSSKGGGTDTQYF	many	TRBV5-1	TRBJ2-3	.
TGTGCCAGCCGGGGGGGAACGAACACCGGGGAGCTGTTTTTT	CASRGGTNTGELFF	few	TRBV6-6	TRBJ2-2	TRBD2
TGTGCCAGCAGTGGTCCGGGACAGGGGGCGGGCTATGGCTACACCTTC	CASSGPGQGAGYGYTF	.	TRBV6-1	TRBJ1-2	TRBD1
TGTGCCAGCTCACTCCAACAGGCTTCTAGCGGCGGAAACACCATATATTTT	CASSLQQASSGGNTIYF	.	TRBV18	TRBJ1-3	.
TGTGCCAGCAGTAATGGGTACACCCTGGAGCAGTTCTTC	CASSNGYTLEQFF	few	TRBV28	TRBJ2-1	.
TGTGCCAGCAGCCAAACTATCAATGAGCAGTTCTTC	CASSQTINEQFF	.	TRBV3-1	TRBJ2-1	.
TGTGCCAGCAGCTTAGACAGGGAGGTTCACGAGCAGTACTTC	CASSLDREVHEQYF	few	TRBV7-2	TRBJ2-7	.
TGTGCCAGCAGCTCCCCGGGGGGACTAGCTTCCTACGAGCAGTACTTC	CASSSPGGLASYEQYF	many	TRBV11-2	TRBJ2-7	TRBD2
TGTGCCAGCGCCCGTAGGACTTTGAACACCGGGGAGCTGTTTTTT	CASARRTLNTGELFF	.	TRBV11-3	TRBJ2-2	.
TGTGCCAGCAGCAAAGCGAGGGGAACTGAAGCTTTCTTT	CASSKARGTEAFF	.	TRBV21-1	TRBJ1-1	.
TGTGCCAGCGGCCCTAGCGGTACCCAGTACTTC	CASGPSGTQYF	many	TRBV7-6	TRBJ2-5	TRBD2
TGTGCCAGCAGCAAAGAAGAAGGAAACTCCTACGAGCAGTACTTC	CASSKEEGNSYEQYF	many	TRBV21-1	TRBJ2-7	.
TGTGCCAGCTCCCCGCCGTATAGCAATCAGCCCCAGCATTTT	CASSPPYSNQPQHF	few	TRBV18	TRBJ1-5	.
TGTGCCAGCAGCTTGGAGCCAGGGAGCCAAGAGACCCAGTACTTC	CASSLEPGSQETQYF	many	TRBV5-6	TRBJ2-5	.
TGTGCCAGCAGCTTAGGTAGCGGGGGGGGCACAGATACGCAGTATTTT	CASSLGSGGGTDTQYF	many	TRBV7-2	TRBJ2-3	TRBD2
TGCAGTGCTAGAGGGGTACAGGGCCGCCTAGCTGGAAACACCATATATTTT	CSARGVQGRLAGNTIYF	few	TRBV20-1	TRBJ1-3	.
TGCGCCAGCAGTGACAGGACAGGGGTCGGGGAGCTGTTTTTT	CASSDRTGVGELFF	few	TRBV10-1	TRBJ2-2	TRBD1
TGTGCCAGCAGCTACCACTACGAGCAGTACTTC	CASSYHYEQYF	many	TRBV5-5	TRBJ2-7	.
TGTGCCAGCAGCTCCACCAGGGAAGGCTACACCTTC	CASSSTREGYTF	few	TRBV5-5	TRBJ1-2	.
TGTGCCAGCAGCTTCCTGGGAAACACCATATATTTT	CASSFLGNTIYF	.	TRBV5-6	TRBJ1-3	.
TGCAGTGCTAGATCCGGGACTAGCGGGGGTTACGAGCAGTACTTC	CSARSGTSGGYEQYF	.	TRBV20-1	TRBJ2-7	TRBD2
TGTGCTAGTGGTTTGGCCCTGGGGACCTTCTCCTACGAGCAGTACTTC	CASGLALGTFSYEQYF	once	TRBV12-5	TRBJ2-7	.
TGTGCCAGCAGCCAACGAGGGAGCTCCTACAATGAGCAGTTCTTC	CASSQRGSSYNEQFF	few	TRBV3-1	TRBJ2-1	.
TGTGCCAGCAGTGATTTGAAGACCCAGTACTTC	CASSDLKTQYF	many	TRBV2	TRBJ2-5	.
TGTGCCAGCTCGTTTACAGGGGGGAACACTGAAGCTTTCTTT	CASSFTGGNTEAFF	.	TRBV18	TRBJ1-1	TRBD1
TGCAGCGTTGGTAGGGGCGGCGCTGATCAAGAGACCCAGTACTTC	CSVGRGGADQETQYF	few	TRBV29-1	TRBJ2-5	.
TGTGCCAGCAGTTGGACTAGCGGGGGCCCCCTTAGCTCCTACGAGCAGTACTTC	CASSWTSGGPLSSYEQYF	.	TRBV6-5	TRBJ2-7	TRBD2
TGTGCCTGGGGCGCCTCTCACGGAGATACGCAGTATTTT	CAWGASHGDTQYF	.	TRBV30	TRBJ2-3	.
TGCGCCAGCAGCTTGGAAGGGAAGGGCGAGCAGTACTTC	CASSLEGKGEQYF	many	TRBV5-1	TRBJ2-7	.
TGTGCCAGCAGCGGTTTAACAGGGTCGAACACTGAAGCTTTCTTT	CASSGLTGSNTEAFF	few	TRBV11-1	TRBJ1-1	.
TGTGCCAGCATGGAGACAGGGCCCTACGAGCAGTACTTC	CASMETGPYEQYF	few	TRBV2	TRBJ2-7	TRBD1
TGCAGTGCTAGAGCCCGGGGGTCCGGGGAGCTGTTTTTT	CSARARGSGELFF	many	TRBV20-1	TRBJ2-2	.
TGTGCCAGCAGCTTACCCCTAGCGGGGGGGAGCACAGATACGCAGTATTTT	CASSLPLAGGSTDTQYF	few	TRBV7-8	TRBJ2-3	TRBD2
TGCGCCAGCAGCTACAACCAGGGGGCGGACACTGAAGCTTTCTTT	CASSYNQGADTEAFF	many	TRBV5-1	TRBJ1-1	TRBD1
TGTGCCAGCAGTGACATCCTAGGACAGGGCTCCTACGAGCAGTACTTC	CASSDILGQGSYEQYF	few	TRBV12-3/TRBV12-4	TRBJ2-7	TRBD1
TGCGCCAGCAGCCTAGGGGACAGGGGTCATGAGCAGTTCTTC	CASSLGDRGHEQFF	.	TRBV5-1	TRBJ2-1	TRBD1
TGTGCCAGCAGCCAAACCGGGACAAGCGTCTATGGCTACACCTTC	CASSQTGTSVYGYTF	.	TRBV7-3	TRBJ1-2	.
TGTGCCAGCAGCTCAGACGGGGGCTCAGATACGCAGTATTTT	CASSSDGGSDTQYF	.	TRBV7-3	TRBJ2-3	.
TGTGCCAGCTCACCACCCGGACGGATCTCTGGAAACACCATATATTTT	CASSPPGRISGNTIYF	few	TRBV18	TRBJ1-3	.
TGCAGTGCTTCAGGGGGTAATTCACCCCTCCACTTT	CSASGGNSPLHF	few	TRBV20-1	TRBJ1-6	TRBD1
TGTGCCAGCAGCGCCGTCGGAGGAGCAACTAGCACAGATACGCAGTATTTT	CASSAVGGATSTDTQYF	.	TRBV12-3/TRBV12-4	TRBJ2-3	.
TGTGCCAGCAACCCCCCTGGACAGGGTCGGCCCGGGGAGCTGTTTTTT	CASNPPGQGRPGELFF	few	TRBV6-6	TRBJ2-2	TRBD1
TGCAGCGTTCAGGGTGTCGGCTCCTACGAGCAGTACTTC	CSVQGVGSYEQYF	few	TRBV29-1	TRBJ2-7	.
TGCAGCGTTGGACACGAAATCTACGAGCAGTACTTC	CSVGHEIYEQYF	many	TRBV29-1	TRBJ2-7	.
TGTGCCAGCAACCCTCAGGGCAACTCCTACGAGCAGTACTTC	CASNPQGNSYEQYF	few	TRBV6-1	TRBJ2-7	.
TGTGCCAGCAGCCCGCGGGGCGGCGGCGACTGGGGTGAGCAGTTCTTC	CASSPRGGGDWGEQFF	.	TRBV5-6	TRBJ2-1	.
TGCAGTGCGTCCCCAATCTCTGGGGCCAACGTCCTGACTTTC	CSASPISGANVLTF	few	TRBV20-1	TRBJ2-6	.